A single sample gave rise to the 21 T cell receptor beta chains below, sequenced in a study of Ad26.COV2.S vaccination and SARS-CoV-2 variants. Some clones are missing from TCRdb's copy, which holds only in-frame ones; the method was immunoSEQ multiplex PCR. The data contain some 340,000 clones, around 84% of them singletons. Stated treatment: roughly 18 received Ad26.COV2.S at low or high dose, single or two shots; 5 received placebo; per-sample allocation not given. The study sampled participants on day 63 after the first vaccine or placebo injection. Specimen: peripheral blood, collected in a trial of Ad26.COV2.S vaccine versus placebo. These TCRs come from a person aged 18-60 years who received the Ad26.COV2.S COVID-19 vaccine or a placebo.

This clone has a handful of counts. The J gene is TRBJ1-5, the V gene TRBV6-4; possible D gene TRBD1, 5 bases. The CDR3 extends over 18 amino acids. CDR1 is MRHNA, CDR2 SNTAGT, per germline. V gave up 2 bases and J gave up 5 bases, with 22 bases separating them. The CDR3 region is CASSDPIWQGWLYQPQHF. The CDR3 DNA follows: TGTGCCAGCAGTGACCCGATATGGCAGGGTTGGTTATATCAGCCCCAGCATTTT.

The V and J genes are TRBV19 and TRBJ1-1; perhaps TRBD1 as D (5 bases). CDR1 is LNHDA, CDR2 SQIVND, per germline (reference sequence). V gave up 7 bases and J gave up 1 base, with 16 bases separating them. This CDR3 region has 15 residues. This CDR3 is CASTGYVTKNTEAFF. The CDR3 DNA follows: TGTGCCAGTACAGGGTACGTCACAAAGAACACTGAAGCTTTCTTT. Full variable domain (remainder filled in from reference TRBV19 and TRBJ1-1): DGGITQSPKYLFRKEGQNVTLSCEQNLNHDAMYWYRQDPGQGLRLIYYSQIVNDFQKGDIAEGYSVSREKKESFPLTVTSAQKNPTAFYLCASTGYVTKNTEAFFGQGTRLTVV.

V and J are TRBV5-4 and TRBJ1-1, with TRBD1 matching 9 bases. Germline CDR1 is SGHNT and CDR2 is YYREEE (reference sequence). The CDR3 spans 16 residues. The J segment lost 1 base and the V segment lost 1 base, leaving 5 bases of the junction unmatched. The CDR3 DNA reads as TGTGCCAGCAGCTTGTGGACAGGGGTGGGGAACACTGAAGCTTTCTTT. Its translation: CASSLWTGVGNTEAFF.

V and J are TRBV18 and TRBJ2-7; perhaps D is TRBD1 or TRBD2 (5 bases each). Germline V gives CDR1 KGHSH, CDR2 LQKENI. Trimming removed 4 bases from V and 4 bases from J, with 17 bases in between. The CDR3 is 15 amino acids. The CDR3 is CASSHPGPREYEQYF. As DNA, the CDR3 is TGTGCCAGCTCACACCCGGGGCCCAGGGAATACGAGCAGTACTTC.

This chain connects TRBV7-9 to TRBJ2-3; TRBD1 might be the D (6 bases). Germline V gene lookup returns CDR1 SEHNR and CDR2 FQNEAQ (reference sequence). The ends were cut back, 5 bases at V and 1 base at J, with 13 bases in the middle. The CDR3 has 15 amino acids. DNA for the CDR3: TGTGCCAGCAGCACATGGGACACCCGCACAGATACGCAGTATTTT. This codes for CASSTWDTRTDTQYF.

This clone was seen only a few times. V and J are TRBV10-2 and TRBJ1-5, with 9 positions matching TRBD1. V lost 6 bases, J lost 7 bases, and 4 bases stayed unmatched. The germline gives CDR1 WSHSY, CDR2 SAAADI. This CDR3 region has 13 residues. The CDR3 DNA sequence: TGCGCCAGCAGCCCGGGACAGGGACAGCCCCAGCATTTT. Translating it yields CASSPGQGQPQHF.

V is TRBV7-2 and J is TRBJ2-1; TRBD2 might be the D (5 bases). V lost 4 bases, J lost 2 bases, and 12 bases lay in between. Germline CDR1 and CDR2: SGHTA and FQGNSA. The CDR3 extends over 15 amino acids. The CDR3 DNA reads TGTGCCAGCAGCTCCCTCTGGAGGACCTACAATGAGCAGTTCTTC. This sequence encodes CASSSLWRTYNEQFF.

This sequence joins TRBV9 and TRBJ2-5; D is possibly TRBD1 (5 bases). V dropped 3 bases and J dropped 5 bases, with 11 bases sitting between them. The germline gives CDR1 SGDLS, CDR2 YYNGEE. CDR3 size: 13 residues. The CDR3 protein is CASSAQGWETQYF. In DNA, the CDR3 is TGTGCCAGCAGCGCTCAGGGTTGGGAGACCCAGTACTTC.

The CDR3 sequence is CASSLWDRGHVSEKLFF. DNA for the CDR3: TGTGCCAGCAGTTTGTGGGACAGGGGGCATGTTAGTGAAAAACTGTTTTTT. The rearrangement links TRBV28 to TRBJ1-4; 12 bases agree with TRBD1. Per germline, CDR1 MDHEN and CDR2 SYDVKM. The V gene end was trimmed by 3 bases and the J gene end by 7 bases; junction bases not matched to a gene: 9. The CDR3 is made up of 17 amino acids. Full variable domain (outside the CDR3, taken from reference TRBV28 and TRBJ1-4): DVKVTQSSRYLVKRTGEKVFLECVQDMDHENMFWYRQDPGLGLRLIYFSYDVKMKEKGDIPEGYSVSREKKERFSLILESASTNQTSMYLCASSLWDRGHVSEKLFFGSGTQLSVL.

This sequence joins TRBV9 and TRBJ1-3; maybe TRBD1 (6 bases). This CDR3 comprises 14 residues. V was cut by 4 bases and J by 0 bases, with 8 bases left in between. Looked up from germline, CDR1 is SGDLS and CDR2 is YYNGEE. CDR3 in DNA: TGTGCCAGCAGCACAGGGATCTCTGGAAACACCATATATTTT. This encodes CASSTGISGNTIYF.

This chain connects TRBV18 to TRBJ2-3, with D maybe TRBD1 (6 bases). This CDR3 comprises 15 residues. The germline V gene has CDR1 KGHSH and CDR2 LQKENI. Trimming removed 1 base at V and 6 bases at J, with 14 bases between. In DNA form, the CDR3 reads TGTGCCAGCTCACCACAAAAACTAACAGGGGATACGCAGTATTTT. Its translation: CASSPQKLTGDTQYF. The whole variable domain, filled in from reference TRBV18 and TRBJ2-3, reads NAGVMQNPRHLVRRRGQEARLRCSPMKGHSHVYWYRQLPEEGLKFMVYLQKENIIDESGMPKERFSAEFPKEGPSILRIQQVVRGDSAAYFCASSPQKLTGDTQYFGPGTRLTVL.

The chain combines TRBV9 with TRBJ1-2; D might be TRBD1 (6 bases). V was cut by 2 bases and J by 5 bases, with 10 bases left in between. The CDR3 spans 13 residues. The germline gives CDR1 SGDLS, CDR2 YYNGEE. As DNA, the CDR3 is TGTGCCAGCAGCGTGGTAGGGGGTTATGGCTACACCTTC. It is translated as CASSVVGGYGYTF. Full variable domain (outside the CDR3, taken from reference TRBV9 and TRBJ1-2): DSGVTQTPKHLITATGQRVTLRCSPRSGDLSVYWYQQSLDQGLQFLIQYYNGEERAKGNILERFSAQQFPDLHSELNLSSLELGDSALYFCASSVVGGYGYTFGSGTRLTVV.

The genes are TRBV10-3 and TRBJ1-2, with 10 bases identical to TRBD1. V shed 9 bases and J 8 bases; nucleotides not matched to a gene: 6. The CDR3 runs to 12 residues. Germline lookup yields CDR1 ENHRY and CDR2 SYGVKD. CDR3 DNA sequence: TGTGCCATGGGACAGGGGAGGTTCGGCTACACCTTC. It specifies CAMGQGRFGYTF.

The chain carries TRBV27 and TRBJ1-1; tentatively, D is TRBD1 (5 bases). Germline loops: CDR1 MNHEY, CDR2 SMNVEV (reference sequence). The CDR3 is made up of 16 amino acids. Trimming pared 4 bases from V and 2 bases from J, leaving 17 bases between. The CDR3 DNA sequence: TGTGCCAGCAGTTCAGGAGTCGGGGGGTTAAACACTGAAGCTTTCTTT. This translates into CASSSGVGGLNTEAFF.

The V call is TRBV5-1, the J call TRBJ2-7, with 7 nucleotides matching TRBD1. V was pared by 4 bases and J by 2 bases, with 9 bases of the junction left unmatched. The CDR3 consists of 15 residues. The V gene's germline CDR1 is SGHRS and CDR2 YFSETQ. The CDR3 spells CASSPRQGTTYEQYF. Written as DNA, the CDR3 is TGCGCCAGCAGCCCCCGACAGGGAACTACCTACGAGCAGTACTTC.

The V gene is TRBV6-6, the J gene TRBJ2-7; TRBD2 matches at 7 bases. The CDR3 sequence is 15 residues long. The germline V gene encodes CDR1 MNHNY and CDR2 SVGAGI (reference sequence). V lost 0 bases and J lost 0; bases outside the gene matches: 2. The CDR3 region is CASSYSPGGSYEQYF. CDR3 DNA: TGTGCCAGCAGTTACTCGCCGGGGGGCTCCTACGAGCAGTACTTC.

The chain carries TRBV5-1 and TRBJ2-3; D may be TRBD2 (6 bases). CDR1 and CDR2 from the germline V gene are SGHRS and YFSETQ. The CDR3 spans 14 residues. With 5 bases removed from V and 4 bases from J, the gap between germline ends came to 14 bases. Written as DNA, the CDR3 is TGCGCCAGCAGGCGGGACTCTGTATCAGATACGCAGTATTTT. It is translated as CASRRDSVSDTQYF. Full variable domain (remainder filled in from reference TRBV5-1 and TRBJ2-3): KAGVTQTPRYLIKTRGQQVTLSCSPISGHRSVSWYQQTPGQGLQFLFEYFSETQRNKGNFPGRFSGRQFSNSRSEMNVSTLELGDSALYLCASRRDSVSDTQYFGPGTRLTVL.

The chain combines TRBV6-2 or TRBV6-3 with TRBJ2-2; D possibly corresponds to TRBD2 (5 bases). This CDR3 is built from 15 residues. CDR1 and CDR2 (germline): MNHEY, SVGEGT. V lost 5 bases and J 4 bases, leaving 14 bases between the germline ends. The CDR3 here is CASSPGMPRTGELFF. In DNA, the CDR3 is TGTGCCAGCAGTCCGGGGATGCCTCGCACCGGGGAGCTGTTTTTT.

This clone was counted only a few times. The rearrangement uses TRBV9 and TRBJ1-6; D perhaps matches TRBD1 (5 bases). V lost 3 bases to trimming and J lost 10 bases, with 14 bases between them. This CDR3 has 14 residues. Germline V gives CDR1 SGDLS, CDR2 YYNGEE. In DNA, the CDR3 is TGTGCCAGCAGCGGCAGGGCTTCTGGCTCACCCCTCCACTTT. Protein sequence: CASSGRASGSPLHF. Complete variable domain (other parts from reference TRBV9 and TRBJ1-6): DSGVTQTPKHLITATGQRVTLRCSPRSGDLSVYWYQQSLDQGLQFLIQYYNGEERAKGNILERFSAQQFPDLHSELNLSSLELGDSALYFCASSGRASGSPLHFGNGTRLTVT.

The CDR3 region has the DNA TGTGCCAGCAGCCGCAGTAGCGGAGAGACCCAGTACTTC. Translated, it gives CASSRSSGETQYF. The chain combines TRBV7-3 with TRBJ2-5; weak D call: TRBD2 (6 bases). This CDR3 region has 13 residues. The germline V and J ends were trimmed by 5 bases and 4 bases, with 11 bases remaining between them. Germline V gives CDR1 SGHTA, CDR2 FQGTGA.

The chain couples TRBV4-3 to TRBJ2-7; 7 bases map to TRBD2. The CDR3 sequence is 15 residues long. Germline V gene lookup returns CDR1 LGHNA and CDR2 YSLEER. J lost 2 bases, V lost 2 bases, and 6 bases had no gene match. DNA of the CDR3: TGCGCCAGCAGCCAACGACTAGCCGCCCCCTACGAGCAGTACTTC. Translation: CASSQRLAAPYEQYF.